Listed below are T cell receptor beta chains from one sample, sequenced in a study of cytomegalovirus exposure and HLA in healthy donors. Profiling relied on immunoSEQ multiplex PCR, and the TCRdb table lists in-frame clones only, not all of them. Of 170,000 or so clones listed, over 75% are singletons. The source material was PBMCs. Receptor source: a woman between 25 and 40 years old in good health and CMV-seronegative. The CDR3 runs from the conserved cysteine through the conserved F or W.

>TRBV10-3|TRBJ2-7
CAISEPGTALRNEQYF
>TRBV6-5|TRBJ2-4
CASSPTKNSQYF
>TRBV29-1|TRBJ2-3
CSGSTGLSTDTQYF
>TRBV27|TRBJ2-1
CASSPSGSYNEQFF
>TRBV5-4|TRBJ2-7
CASSFPGQGAGYEQYF
>TRBV19|TRBJ2-7
CASSINVAASYEQYF
>TRBV2|TRBJ2-1
CASSSGTKNEQFF
>TRBV6-5|TRBJ2-3
CASSYWGRGLDTQYF
>TRBV2|TRBJ1-2
CASSPGQGNYGYTF
>TRBV10-3|TRBJ2-2
CAISATGENTGELFF
>TRBV29-1|TRBJ2-2
CSGGGDTGELFF
>TRBV5-1|TRBJ1-3
CASSFEGAAGNTIYF
>TRBV29-1|TRBJ1-1
CSVPREGWTEAFF
>TRBV19|TRBJ2-2
CASSIGGVGAGELFF
>TRBV19|TRBJ1-5
CASYGGGSNQPQHF
>TRBV11-2|TRBJ2-2
CASSFLAGYKDGELFF
>TRBV25-1|TRBJ1-1
CASSGIRDRGPGTEAFF
>TRBV5-1|TRBJ2-4
CASSAWGEDIQYF
>TRBV7-2|TRBJ2-3
CASSLTPDTSTDTQYF
>TRBV6-1|TRBJ1-4
CASSTGQGRKKLFF
>TRBV28|TRBJ2-7
CASRSGQTGPYEQYF
>TRBV29-1|TRBJ1-3
CSVSPTRDTIYF
>TRBV5-1|TRBJ2-2
CASKGGADTGELFF
>TRBV4-1|TRBJ2-1
CASSQEVAGGPGGVSEQFF
>TRBV28|TRBJ1-1
CASDGQKNTEAFF
>TRBV30|TRBJ1-6
CAQRGGAGNSPLHF
>TRBV30|TRBJ1-6
CAWRWGTGDSPLHF
>TRBV7-3|TRBJ1-6
CASSPRQNSPLHF
>TRBV9|TRBJ1-1
CASSVADRDNTEAFF
>TRBV2|TRBJ1-2
CASSAPRQSNRAESNYGYTF
>TRBV5-1|TRBJ1-3
CASSLGTGNSATLSGNTIYF
>TRBV29-1|TRBJ1-1
CSAGQLNTEAFF
>TRBV7-8|TRBJ2-5
CASSLGGASGVRETQYF
>TRBV5-6|TRBJ1-4
CASSSGSGTGYEKLFF
>TRBV7-9|TRBJ1-2
CASSFTGTGGYGYTF
>TRBV18|TRBJ1-1
CASSPRRADMNTEAFF
>TRBV9|TRBJ1-2
CASSVRSLAYGYTF
>TRBV27|TRBJ2-7
CASSFYETANEQYF
>TRBV29-1|TRBJ2-1
CSVAVGRPLFF
>TRBV29-1|TRBJ1-2
CSVEGRGSGYTF